The rows below give T cell receptor beta chains drawn from one sample of a study of cytomegalovirus exposure and HLA in healthy donors. Assay used: immunoSEQ multiplex PCR; TCRdb lists only in-frame clones, some missing. The sample shows about 140,000 clones, roughly 80% of them seen only once. The sample taken for sequencing was PBMCs. These receptor sequences come from a middle-aged man in good health and CMV-seropositive. Both conserved end residues are part of each CDR3. The D gene is left open where the match is weak. Only some rows state a clone size, as once, few, many or a class for expanded clones.

CDR3aa: CASSVAPKGEWDYGYTF
CDR3nt: TGTGCCAGCAGCGTAGCTCCGAAGGGGGAATGGGACTATGGCTACACCTTC
d_gene: -
j_gene: TRBJ1-2
abundance: -
v_gene: TRBV9

CDR3aa: CASSQLAGNTDTQYF
CDR3nt: TGTGCCAGCAGCCAACTAGCGGGGAACACAGATACGCAGTATTTT
d_gene: TRBD2
j_gene: TRBJ2-3
abundance: -
v_gene: TRBV7-6

CDR3aa: CSVEEVAATQYF
CDR3nt: TGCAGCGTTGAAGAAGTGGCGGCGACCCAGTACTTC
d_gene: -
j_gene: TRBJ2-5
abundance: -
v_gene: TRBV29-1

CDR3aa: CASSLSYSEQYF
CDR3nt: TGTGCCAGCAGCTTGTCGTATTCCGAGCAGTACTTC
d_gene: -
j_gene: TRBJ2-7
abundance: -
v_gene: TRBV5-4

CDR3aa: CASTVSRAGANVLTF
CDR3nt: TGTGCCAGTACCGTAAGCAGGGCTGGGGCCAACGTCCTGACTTTC
d_gene: -
j_gene: TRBJ2-6
abundance: -
v_gene: TRBV19

CDR3aa: CASRPRVAGIYEQYF
CDR3nt: TGTGCCAGTCGACCAAGGGTAGCGGGAATCTACGAGCAGTACTTC
d_gene: TRBD2
j_gene: TRBJ2-7
abundance: -
v_gene: TRBV19

CDR3aa: CAWNREGTGELFF
CDR3nt: TGTGCCTGGAACAGGGAGGGGACCGGGGAGCTGTTTTTT
d_gene: -
j_gene: TRBJ2-2
abundance: -
v_gene: TRBV30

CDR3aa: CAWSWGRVNTEAFF
CDR3nt: TGTGCCTGGAGTTGGGGCAGGGTGAACACTGAAGCTTTCTTT
d_gene: -
j_gene: TRBJ1-1
abundance: -
v_gene: TRBV30

CDR3aa: CATSSFTQGADTEAFF
CDR3nt: TGTGCCACCAGCTCCTTCACACAGGGGGCGGACACTGAAGCTTTCTTT
d_gene: TRBD1
j_gene: TRBJ1-1
abundance: -
v_gene: TRBV15

CDR3aa: CASTPQAVGNTIYF
CDR3nt: TGTGCCAGTACCCCACAGGCTGTCGGAAACACCATATATTTT
d_gene: -
j_gene: TRBJ1-3
abundance: -
v_gene: TRBV19

CDR3aa: CASSSGGTTEAFF
CDR3nt: TGCGCCAGCAGTTCAGGGGGGACCACTGAAGCTTTCTTT
d_gene: TRBD1
j_gene: TRBJ1-1
abundance: -
v_gene: TRBV5-1

CDR3aa: CASSLRGAPPDTQYF
CDR3nt: TGTGCCAGCAGCTTACGGGGGGCGCCCCCAGATACGCAGTATTTT
d_gene: -
j_gene: TRBJ2-3
abundance: -
v_gene: TRBV11-1

CDR3aa: CASSQDLAPGDHYEQYF
CDR3nt: TGCGCCAGCAGCCAAGATTTAGCGCCAGGGGATCACTACGAGCAGTACTTC
d_gene: -
j_gene: TRBJ2-7
abundance: -
v_gene: TRBV5-6

CDR3aa: CASSGRFNYGYTF
CDR3nt: TGTGCCAGCTCGGGGAGATTTAACTATGGCTACACCTTC
d_gene: -
j_gene: TRBJ1-2
abundance: -
v_gene: TRBV2

CDR3aa: CASSPGDRLSGANVLTF
CDR3nt: TGCGCCAGCAGCCCCGGAGACAGACTCTCTGGGGCCAACGTCCTGACTTTC
d_gene: -
j_gene: TRBJ2-6
abundance: -
v_gene: TRBV5-1

CDR3aa: CASSEAGVGNTEAFF
CDR3nt: TGTGCCAGCAGCGAGGCAGGGGTAGGAAACACTGAAGCTTTCTTT
d_gene: -
j_gene: TRBJ1-1
abundance: once
v_gene: TRBV11-3

CDR3aa: CASSSRTGGTEAFF
CDR3nt: TGTGCCAGCAGCTCGCGGACGGGGGGAACTGAAGCTTTCTTT
d_gene: -
j_gene: TRBJ1-1
abundance: -
v_gene: TRBV5-4

CDR3aa: CASSPDREVAYEQYF
CDR3nt: TGTGCCAGCTCACCGGACAGGGAGGTAGCCTACGAGCAGTACTTC
d_gene: TRBD1
j_gene: TRBJ2-7
abundance: -
v_gene: TRBV18

CDR3aa: CASGLVWGHTGELFF
CDR3nt: TGTGCTAGTGGTTTGGTATGGGGCCACACCGGGGAGCTGTTTTTT
d_gene: -
j_gene: TRBJ2-2
abundance: few
v_gene: TRBV12-5

CDR3aa: CASSFTTGISYEQYF
CDR3nt: TGCGCCAGCAGCTTCACGACAGGGATTTCCTACGAGCAGTACTTC
d_gene: TRBD1
j_gene: TRBJ2-7
abundance: -
v_gene: TRBV5-1

CDR3aa: CASSLAGGEETQYF
CDR3nt: TGTGCCAGCAGCCTAGCGGGGGGGGAAGAGACCCAGTACTTC
d_gene: TRBD2
j_gene: TRBJ2-5
abundance: -
v_gene: TRBV7-6

CDR3aa: CASSQTVKDSPLHF
CDR3nt: TGTGCCAGCTCACAGACAGTAAAGGATTCACCCCTCCACTTT
d_gene: -
j_gene: TRBJ1-6
abundance: -
v_gene: TRBV18

CDR3aa: CASSSLAGGPQETQYF
CDR3nt: TGCGCCAGCAGCTCCTTAGCGGGGGGGCCTCAAGAGACCCAGTACTTC
d_gene: TRBD2
j_gene: TRBJ2-5
abundance: -
v_gene: TRBV5-1

CDR3aa: CASSSAGNTEAFF
CDR3nt: TGTGCCAGCAGTTCAGCAGGCAACACTGAAGCTTTCTTT
d_gene: -
j_gene: TRBJ1-1
abundance: -
v_gene: TRBV25-1

CDR3aa: CASSLAGLEGYTF
CDR3nt: TGCGCCAGCAGCTTGGCTGGCCTAGAGGGCTACACCTTC
d_gene: -
j_gene: TRBJ1-2
abundance: -
v_gene: TRBV5-1

CDR3aa: CASSQDLQGRYEQYF
CDR3nt: TGCGCCAGCAGCCAAGACTTACAGGGGCGTTACGAGCAGTACTTC
d_gene: TRBD1
j_gene: TRBJ2-7
abundance: -
v_gene: TRBV4-1

CDR3aa: CASSERSSYEQYF
CDR3nt: TGTGCCAGCAGTGAGCGGAGCTCCTACGAGCAGTACTTC
d_gene: -
j_gene: TRBJ2-7
abundance: -
v_gene: TRBV6-6

CDR3aa: CAWGTPGTAAPLHF
CDR3nt: TGTGCCTGGGGTACACCGGGGACAGCGGCACCCCTCCACTTT
d_gene: TRBD1
j_gene: TRBJ1-6
abundance: -
v_gene: TRBV30

CDR3aa: CASSLAGHGRSPLHF
CDR3nt: TGCGCCAGCAGCTTGGCTGGACACGGAAGGTCACCCCTCCACTTT
d_gene: -
j_gene: TRBJ1-6
abundance: -
v_gene: TRBV5-1

CDR3aa: CASSLDNYEQYF
CDR3nt: TGTGCCAGCAGCCTGGACAACTACGAGCAGTACTTC
d_gene: -
j_gene: TRBJ2-7
abundance: -
v_gene: TRBV7-9

CDR3aa: CSVVGQGGTGELFF
CDR3nt: TGCAGCGTTGTGGGACAGGGCGGGACCGGGGAGCTGTTTTTT
d_gene: TRBD1
j_gene: TRBJ2-2
abundance: few
v_gene: TRBV29-1

CDR3aa: CSVGTTRVSLNTEAFF
CDR3nt: TGCAGCGTTGGTACTACCCGGGTCTCCTTGAACACTGAAGCTTTCTTT
d_gene: -
j_gene: TRBJ1-1
abundance: -
v_gene: TRBV29-1

CDR3aa: CASSQDTGLSKAFF
CDR3nt: TGTGCCAGCAGCCAGGACACGGGACTTTCAAAAGCTTTCTTT
d_gene: -
j_gene: TRBJ1-1
abundance: -
v_gene: TRBV4-2

CDR3aa: CASSPGQGADTQYF
CDR3nt: TGTGCCAGCTCACCCGGACAGGGCGCAGATACGCAGTATTTT
d_gene: TRBD1
j_gene: TRBJ2-3
abundance: -
v_gene: TRBV18

CDR3aa: CASSMPRGFRVEQYF
CDR3nt: TGTGCCAGCAGCATGCCCAGGGGGTTTCGGGTCGAGCAGTACTTC
d_gene: TRBD1
j_gene: TRBJ2-7
abundance: -
v_gene: TRBV5-5

CDR3aa: CASSSSTRAFF
CDR3nt: TGTGCCAGCAGCTCTTCCACCCGGGCTTTCTTT
d_gene: -
j_gene: TRBJ1-1
abundance: -
v_gene: TRBV7-9

CDR3aa: CASSPGGSNYGYTF
CDR3nt: TGCGCCAGCAGTCCAGGGGGTAGTAACTATGGCTACACCTTC
d_gene: TRBD1
j_gene: TRBJ1-2
abundance: few
v_gene: TRBV5-1

CDR3aa: CASSSRTSGGVNEQFF
CDR3nt: TGTGCCAGCAGCTCAAGGACTAGCGGGGGGGTTAATGAGCAGTTCTTC
d_gene: TRBD2
j_gene: TRBJ2-1
abundance: -
v_gene: TRBV7-2

CDR3aa: CASSLLALTNYGYTF
CDR3nt: TGCGCCAGCAGCCTCTTGGCCCTCACTAACTATGGCTACACCTTC
d_gene: -
j_gene: TRBJ1-2
abundance: few
v_gene: TRBV4-1

CDR3aa: CASTGGLLETQYF
CDR3nt: TGTGCCAGCACAGGGGGACTTCTAGAGACCCAGTACTTC
d_gene: -
j_gene: TRBJ2-5
abundance: -
v_gene: TRBV2

CDR3aa: CASMRILQDEQYF
CDR3nt: TGTGCCAGCATGCGGATCCTACAAGACGAGCAGTACTTC
d_gene: -
j_gene: TRBJ2-7
abundance: few
v_gene: TRBV6-1

CDR3aa: CASSESGKSRHRGKNIQYF
CDR3nt: TGCGCCAGCAGTGAGTCTGGTAAGTCGCGACATAGGGGCAAAAACATTCAGTACTTC
d_gene: -
j_gene: TRBJ2-4
abundance: -
v_gene: TRBV10-1

CDR3aa: CAGQLYWDRASYEQYF
CDR3nt: TGTGCCGGCCAACTCTATTGGGACAGAGCTAGTTACGAGCAGTACTTC
d_gene: TRBD1
j_gene: TRBJ2-7
abundance: -
v_gene: TRBV30

CDR3aa: CASSLALAGGLYEQFF
CDR3nt: TGTGCCAGCAGCTTAGCCCTAGCGGGAGGGCTCTATGAGCAGTTCTTC
d_gene: TRBD2
j_gene: TRBJ2-1
abundance: -
v_gene: TRBV7-6